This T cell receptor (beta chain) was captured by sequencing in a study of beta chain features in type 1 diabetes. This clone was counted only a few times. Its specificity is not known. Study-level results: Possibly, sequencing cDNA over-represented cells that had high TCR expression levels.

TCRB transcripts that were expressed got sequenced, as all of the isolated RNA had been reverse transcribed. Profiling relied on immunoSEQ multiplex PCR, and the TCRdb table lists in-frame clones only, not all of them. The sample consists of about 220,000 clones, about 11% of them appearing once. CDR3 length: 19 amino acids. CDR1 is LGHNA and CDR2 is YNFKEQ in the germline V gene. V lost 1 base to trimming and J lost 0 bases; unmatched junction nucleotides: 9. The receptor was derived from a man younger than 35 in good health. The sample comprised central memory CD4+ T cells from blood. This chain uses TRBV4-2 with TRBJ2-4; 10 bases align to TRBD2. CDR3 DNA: TGTGCCAGCAGCCAAGGGGTACGACTAGCGGGCCTAGCCAAAAACATTCAGTACTTC. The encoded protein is CASSQGVRLAGLAKNIQYF.